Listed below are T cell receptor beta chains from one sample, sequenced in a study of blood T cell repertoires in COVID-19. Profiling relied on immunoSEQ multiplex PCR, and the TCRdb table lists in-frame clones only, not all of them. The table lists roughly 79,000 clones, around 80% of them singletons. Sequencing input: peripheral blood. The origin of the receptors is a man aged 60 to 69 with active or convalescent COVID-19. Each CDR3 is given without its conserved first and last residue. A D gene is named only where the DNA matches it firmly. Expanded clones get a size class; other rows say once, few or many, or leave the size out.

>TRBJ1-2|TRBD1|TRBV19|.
ASSPGQGLNYGYT
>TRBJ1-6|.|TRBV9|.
ASSEGGAEYNSPLH
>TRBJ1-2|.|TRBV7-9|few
ASSLRGGYT
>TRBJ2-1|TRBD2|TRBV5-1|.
ASSLTGAGGYNEQF
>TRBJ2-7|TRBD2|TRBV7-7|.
ASSPGLDYEQY
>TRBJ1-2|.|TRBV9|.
ASSISGEMANYGYT
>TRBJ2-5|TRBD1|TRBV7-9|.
ASSRGTGDGETQY
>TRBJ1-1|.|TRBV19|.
ASSIREAVQAF
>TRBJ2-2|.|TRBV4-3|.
ASSPLGETGELF
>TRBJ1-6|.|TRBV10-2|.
ASSESGGSPLH
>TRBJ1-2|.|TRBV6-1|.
ASSEGAGYFYGYT
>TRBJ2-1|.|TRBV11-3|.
ASSLDPQGYNEQF
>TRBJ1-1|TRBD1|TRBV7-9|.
ASSTYRGRNTEAF
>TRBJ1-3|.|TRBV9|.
ASSVGPLSGNTIY
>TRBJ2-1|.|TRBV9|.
ASSVDPAGTSINEQF
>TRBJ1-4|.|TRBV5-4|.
ASSPGGNEKLF
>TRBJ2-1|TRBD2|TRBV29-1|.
SVESAGVAYNEQF
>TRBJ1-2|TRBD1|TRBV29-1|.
SVDSGTGGGGYT
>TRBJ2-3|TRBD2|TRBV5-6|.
ASSGTSETDTQY
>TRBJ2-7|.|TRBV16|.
ASSQSPGSAYEQY
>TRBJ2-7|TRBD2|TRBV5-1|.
ASSPTSGGASYEQY
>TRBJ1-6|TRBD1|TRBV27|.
ASSSHQGARTNSPLH
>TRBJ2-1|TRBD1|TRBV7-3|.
ASSLGQGIYNEQF
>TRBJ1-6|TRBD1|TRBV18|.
ASSPRQGEFNSPLH
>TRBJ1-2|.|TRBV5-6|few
ASTLPGINEIYGYT
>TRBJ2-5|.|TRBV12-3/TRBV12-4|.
ASSLMQETQY
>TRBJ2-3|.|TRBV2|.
ASTTGTTDTQY
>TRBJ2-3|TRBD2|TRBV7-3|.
ASSLGLAGTDTQY
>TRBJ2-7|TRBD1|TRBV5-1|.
ASSRQGPYEQY
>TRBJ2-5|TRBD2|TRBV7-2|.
ASSLDLAGRGGGQY
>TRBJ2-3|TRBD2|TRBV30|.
AWSLTSDRTDTQY
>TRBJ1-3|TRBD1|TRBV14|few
ASSQDPRYRGRGNTIY
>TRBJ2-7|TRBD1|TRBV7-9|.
ASRQGQAYEQY
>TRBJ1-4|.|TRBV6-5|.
ASSYLAGVEKLF
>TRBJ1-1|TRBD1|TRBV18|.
ASSQKTGTGGTEAF
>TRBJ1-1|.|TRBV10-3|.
AISVGDGRGEAF
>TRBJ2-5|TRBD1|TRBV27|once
ASRQGTGNQETQY
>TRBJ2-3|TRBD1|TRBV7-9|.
ASSRTGSTDTQY